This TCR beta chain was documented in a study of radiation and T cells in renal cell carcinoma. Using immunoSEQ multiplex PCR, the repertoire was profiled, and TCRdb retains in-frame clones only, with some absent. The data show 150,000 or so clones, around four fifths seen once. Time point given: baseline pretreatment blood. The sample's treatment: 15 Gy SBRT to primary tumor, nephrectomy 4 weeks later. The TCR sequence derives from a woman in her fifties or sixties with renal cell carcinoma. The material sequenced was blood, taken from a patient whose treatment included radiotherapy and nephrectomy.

CDR3 in amino acids: CAWNGPLTYNSPLHF. As DNA, the CDR3 is TGTGCCTGGAATGGTCCTTTAACCTATAATTCACCCCTCCACTTT. The rearrangement uses TRBV30 and TRBJ1-6; D is ambiguous. CDR1 and CDR2 (germline): GTSNPN, SVGIG (reference sequence). The CDR3 has 15 residues. Trimming stripped 4 bases from V and 2 bases from J, with 12 bases between.